One and the same sample provided the 9 T cell receptor beta chains below, sequenced in a study of blood T cell repertoires in COVID-19. Sequenced by immunoSEQ multiplex PCR; TCRdb stores in-frame clones only, minus some. The table lists about 220,000 clones, approximately 83% of them singletons. The specimen was PBMCs or T cells enriched from blood (not recorded which). These receptors came from a woman aged 55-69 years who had recovered from COVID-19.

This chain connects TRBV2 to TRBJ2-1; 10 bases fit TRBD1. CDR3 length: 18 residues. The V and J ends lost 4 bases and 8 bases, in that order; junction bases with no gene match: 17. Germline CDR1 is SNHLY and CDR2 is FYNNEI. The CDR3 region is CASSVREIRDRGVDEQFF. Written as DNA, the CDR3 is TGTGCCAGCAGTGTTAGGGAGATAAGGGACAGGGGAGTGGATGAGCAGTTCTTC.

V and J are TRBV27 and TRBJ2-1; 11 bases are a match to TRBD2. The V segment lost 8 bases and the J segment 6 bases; nucleotides outside the gene matches: 9. CDR3 length equals 15 residues. Germline assignment: CDR1 MNHEY and CDR2 SMNVEV (reference sequence). CDR3 bases: TGTGCCAGCTCTAAACTAGCGGGAGATTTCAATGAGCAGTTCTTC. Translating it yields CASSKLAGDFNEQFF.

The rearrangement uses TRBV18 and TRBJ1-4; the match to TRBD1 covers 7 bases. CDR1 is KGHSH, CDR2 LQKENI, per germline. After removal of 8 bases from V and 1 base from J, the junction contained 4 bases not matched to a gene. There are 14 residues in the CDR3. The DNA of the CDR3 is TGTGCCAGCACCCCAGGGGGAACTAATGAAAAACTGTTTTTT. Amino acids: CASTPGGTNEKLFF.

This clone was found a few times. This rearrangement joins TRBV4-3 to TRBJ1-4, with 10 bases that match TRBD1. Per germline, CDR1 LGHNA and CDR2 YSLEER. The CDR3 sequence is 16 residues long. V shed 0 bases, J shed 7 bases, and the junction held 5 bases outside the gene matches. This CDR3 reads CASSQDRGQGIEKLFF. CDR3 nucleotide sequence: TGCGCCAGCAGCCAAGATAGGGGACAGGGGATTGAAAAACTGTTTTTT.

This sequence joins TRBV3-1 (or the pseudogene TRBV3-2) and TRBJ2-7; no clear D. The germline V gene encodes CDR1 LGHDT and CDR2 YNNKEL (reference sequence). The CDR3 contains 12 residues. V lost 3 bases and J 4 bases, leaving 7 bases between the germline ends. The CDR3 reads CASSHETYEQYF. In DNA form, the CDR3 reads TGTGCCAGCAGCCACGAGACTTACGAGCAGTACTTC.

The CDR3 coding sequence is TGTGCCAGCAGTTACCCCCTCCTAGCTGGCTACACCTTC. Protein product: CASSYPLLAGYTF. V gene TRBV6-2 or TRBV6-3 combines with J gene TRBJ1-2; D not certain. Trimming stripped 2 bases from V and 7 bases from J, with 11 bases between. This CDR3 has 13 residues. Per germline, CDR1 MNHEY and CDR2 SVGEGT.

The genes are TRBV5-4 and TRBJ1-2; D remains ambiguous. This CDR3 region has 14 residues. The germline V gene has CDR1 SGHNT and CDR2 YYREEE (reference sequence). V lost 4 bases and J 2 bases, leaving 12 bases between the germline ends. The CDR3: CASSEVRGNYGYTF. CDR3 nucleotide sequence: TGTGCCAGCAGCGAGGTACGGGGAAACTATGGCTACACCTTC.

This chain joins TRBV6-2 or TRBV6-3 and TRBJ2-7; D is ambiguous. This CDR3 is 18 amino acids long. The germline gives CDR1 MNHEY, CDR2 SVGEGT. The V gene lost 3 bases and the J gene lost 0 bases, with 21 bases spanning the gap. CDR3: CASSYASVRRKSSYEQYF. CDR3 nucleotide sequence: TGTGCCAGCAGTTATGCCAGCGTCCGACGAAAGAGCTCCTACGAGCAGTACTTC.

This sequence joins TRBV5-1 and TRBJ1-1; TRBD1 is a possible D gene (5 bases). The CDR3 runs 16 residues. Germline V lookup: CDR1 SGHRS, CDR2 YFSETQ. Trimming removed 0 bases at V and 1 base at J, with 13 bases between. The CDR3 DNA reads as TGCGCCAGCAGCTTGGTTCCCAGGGTAGCGAACACTGAAGCTTTCTTT. Translating gives CASSLVPRVANTEAFF.